This passage covers 4 T cell receptor beta chains from one sample sequenced in a study of T cell responses to AZD1222 COVID-19 vaccine. The protocol was immunoSEQ multiplex PCR, while the TCRdb copy is restricted to in-frame clones and leaves out a portion. The sample has 150,000 to 200,000 clones; roughly 94% are singletons. This specimen consisted of peripheral blood, obtained 28 days after the second AZD1222 dose. These receptors were taken from an adult who received the AZD1222 COVID-19 vaccine.

The chain combines TRBV2 with TRBJ1-1; unclear D gene. Germline assignment: CDR1 SNHLY and CDR2 FYNNEI. The germline V and J ends were trimmed by 3 bases and 3 bases, with 5 bases remaining between them. This CDR3 has 12 residues. The CDR3 is CASSERDTEAFF. In nucleotides, the CDR3 is TGTGCCAGCAGTGAGCGGGACACTGAAGCTTTCTTT.

This clone was observed a single time. This sequence joins TRBV5-8 and TRBJ2-7, with D perhaps TRBD1 or TRBD2 (6 bases each). This CDR3 is 15 amino acids long. V was cut by 0 bases and J by 4 bases, with 14 bases left in between. Germline V lookup: CDR1 SGHTS, CDR2 YDEGEE. This CDR3 reads CASSLERGAYYEQYF. The CDR3 DNA is TGTGCCAGCAGCTTGGAGAGGGGGGCCTATTACGAGCAGTACTTC.

The chain employs TRBV12-1 and TRBJ1-2; the D call in the table, TRBD1, was not verified against the DNA. TRBV12-1 is assigned pseudogene status. This CDR3 contains 16 residues. Here the CDR3 reads CASSFAPRGPFGGYTF. CDR3 nucleotide sequence: TGTGCCAGCAGCTTTGCGCCAAGGGGGCCCTTTGGTGGCTACACCTTC.

The J gene is TRBJ2-1, the V gene TRBV7-9, with TRBD2 identical over 7 bases. Trimming at V came to 5 bases and at J to 2 bases, leaving 12 bases not matched to a gene. The CDR3 has 17 amino acids. Germline CDR1 is SEHNR and CDR2 is FQNEAQ (reference sequence). The chain's CDR3 is CASSQGSAGTPYNEQFF. The DNA for the CDR3 is TGTGCCAGCAGCCAAGGGTCAGCGGGGACCCCCTACAATGAGCAGTTCTTC.